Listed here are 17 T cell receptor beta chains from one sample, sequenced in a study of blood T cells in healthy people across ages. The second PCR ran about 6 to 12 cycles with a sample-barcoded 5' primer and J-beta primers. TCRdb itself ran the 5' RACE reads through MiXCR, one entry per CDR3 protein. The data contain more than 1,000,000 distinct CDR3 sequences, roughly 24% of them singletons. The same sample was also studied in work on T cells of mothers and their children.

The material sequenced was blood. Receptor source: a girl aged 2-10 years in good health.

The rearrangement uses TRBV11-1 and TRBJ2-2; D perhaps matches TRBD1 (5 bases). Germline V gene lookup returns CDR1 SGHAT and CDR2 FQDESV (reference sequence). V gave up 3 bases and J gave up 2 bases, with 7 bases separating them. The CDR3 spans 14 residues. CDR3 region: CASSFRTNTGELFF. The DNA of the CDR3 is TGTGCCAGCAGCTTTCGGACAAACACCGGGGAGCTGTTTTTT.

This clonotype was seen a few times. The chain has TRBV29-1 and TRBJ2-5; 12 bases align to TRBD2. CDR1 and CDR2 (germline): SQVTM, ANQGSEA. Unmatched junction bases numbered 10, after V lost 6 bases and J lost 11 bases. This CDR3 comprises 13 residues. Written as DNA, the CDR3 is TGCAGCGTATCTAGCGGGAGGGCGGGGGAGCAGTACTTC. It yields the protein CSVSSGRAGEQYF.

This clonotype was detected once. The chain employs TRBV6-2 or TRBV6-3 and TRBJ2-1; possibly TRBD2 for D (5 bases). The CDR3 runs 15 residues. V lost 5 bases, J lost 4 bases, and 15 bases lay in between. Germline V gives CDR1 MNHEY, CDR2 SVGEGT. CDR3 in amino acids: CASSALGDWYNEQFF. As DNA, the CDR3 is TGTGCCAGCAGTGCCCTCGGGGATTGGTACAATGAGCAGTTCTTC.

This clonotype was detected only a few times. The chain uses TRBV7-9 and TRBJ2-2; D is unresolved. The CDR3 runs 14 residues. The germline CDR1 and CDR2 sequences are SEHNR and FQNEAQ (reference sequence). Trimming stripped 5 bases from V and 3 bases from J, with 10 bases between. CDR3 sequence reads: CASSPESYTGELFF. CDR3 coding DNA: TGTGCCAGCAGCCCGGAGAGTTACACCGGGGAGCTGTTTTTT.

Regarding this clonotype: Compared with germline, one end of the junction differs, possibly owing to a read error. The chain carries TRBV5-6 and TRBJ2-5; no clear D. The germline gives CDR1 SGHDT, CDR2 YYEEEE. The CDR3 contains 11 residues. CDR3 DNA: TGTGCCGGCAGCTTTCAAGAGACCCAGTACTTC. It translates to CAGSFQETQYF.

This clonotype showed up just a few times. CDR3 amino acids: CASSFRAGEAGELFF. CDR3 coding DNA: TGTGCCAGCAGTTTCCGGGCAGGGGAGGCCGGGGAGCTGTTTTTT. J is TRBJ2-2 and V is TRBV5-5; possibly TRBD1 or TRBD2 for D (6 bases each). Germline-derived CDR1 and CDR2 are SGHKS and YYEKEE (reference sequence). The CDR3 runs 15 residues. V was clipped by 5 bases and J by 6 bases, with 17 bases between them.

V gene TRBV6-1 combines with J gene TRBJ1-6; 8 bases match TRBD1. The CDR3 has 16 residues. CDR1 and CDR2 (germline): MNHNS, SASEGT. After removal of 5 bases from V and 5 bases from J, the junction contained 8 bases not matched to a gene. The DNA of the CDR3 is TGTGCCAGCAGTCTCCTGATGGACAGGGATAATTCACCCCTCCACTTT. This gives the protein CASSLLMDRDNSPLHF.

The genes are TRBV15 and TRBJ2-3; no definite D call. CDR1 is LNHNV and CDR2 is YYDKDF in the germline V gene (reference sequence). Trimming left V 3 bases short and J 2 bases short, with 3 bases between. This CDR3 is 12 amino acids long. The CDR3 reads CATSSDTDTQYF. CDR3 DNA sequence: TGTGCCACCAGCAGTGACACAGATACGCAGTATTTT.

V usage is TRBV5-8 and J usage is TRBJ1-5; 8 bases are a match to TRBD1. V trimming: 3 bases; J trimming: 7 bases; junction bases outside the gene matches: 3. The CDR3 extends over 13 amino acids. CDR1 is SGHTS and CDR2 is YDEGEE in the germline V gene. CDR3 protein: CASSWGQVQPQHF. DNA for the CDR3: TGTGCCAGCAGCTGGGGACAGGTACAGCCCCAGCATTTT.

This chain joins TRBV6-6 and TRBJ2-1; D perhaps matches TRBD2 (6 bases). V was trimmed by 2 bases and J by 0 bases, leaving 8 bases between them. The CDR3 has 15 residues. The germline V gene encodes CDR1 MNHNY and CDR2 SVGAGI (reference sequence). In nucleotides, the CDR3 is TGTGCCAGCAGTTACGGAGGGGACTCCTACAATGAGCAGTTCTTC. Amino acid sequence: CASSYGGDSYNEQFF.

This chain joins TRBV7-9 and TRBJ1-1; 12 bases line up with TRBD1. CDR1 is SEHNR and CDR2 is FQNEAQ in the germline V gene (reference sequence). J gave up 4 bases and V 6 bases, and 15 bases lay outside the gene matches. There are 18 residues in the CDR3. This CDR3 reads CASSPGTGGREGFTEAFF. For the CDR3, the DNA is TGTGCCAGCAGTCCCGGGACAGGGGGCAGGGAGGGGTTCACTGAAGCTTTCTTT.

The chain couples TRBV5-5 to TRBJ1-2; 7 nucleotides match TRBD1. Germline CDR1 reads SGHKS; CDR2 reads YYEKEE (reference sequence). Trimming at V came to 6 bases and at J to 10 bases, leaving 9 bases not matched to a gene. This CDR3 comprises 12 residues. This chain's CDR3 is CASTLTGSVYTF. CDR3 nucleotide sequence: TGTGCCAGCACTCTGACAGGGAGTGTCTACACCTTC.

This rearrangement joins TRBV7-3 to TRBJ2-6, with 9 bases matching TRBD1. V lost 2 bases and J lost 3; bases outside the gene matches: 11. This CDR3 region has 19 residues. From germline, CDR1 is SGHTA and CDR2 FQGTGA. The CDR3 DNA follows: TGTGCCAGCAGCTTATGGGCACAGGGGGCTCTGAGTGGGGCCAACGTCCTGACTTTC. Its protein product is CASSLWAQGALSGANVLTF. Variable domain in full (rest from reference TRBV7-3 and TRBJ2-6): GAGVSQTPSNKVTEKGKYVELRCDPISGHTALYWYRQSLGQGPEFLIYFQGTGAADDSGLPNDRFFAVRPEGSVSTLKIQRTERGDSAVYLCASSLWAQGALSGANVLTFGAGSRLTVL.

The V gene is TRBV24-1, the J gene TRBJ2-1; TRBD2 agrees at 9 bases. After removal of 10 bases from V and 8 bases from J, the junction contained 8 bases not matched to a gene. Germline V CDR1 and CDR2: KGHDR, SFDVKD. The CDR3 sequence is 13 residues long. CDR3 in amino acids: CATGLALGYEQFF. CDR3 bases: TGTGCCACAGGACTAGCGCTTGGTTATGAGCAGTTCTTC.

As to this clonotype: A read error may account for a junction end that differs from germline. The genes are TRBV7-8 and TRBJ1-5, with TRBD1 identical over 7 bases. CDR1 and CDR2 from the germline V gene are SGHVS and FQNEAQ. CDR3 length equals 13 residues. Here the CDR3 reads CAISLTGNQPQHF. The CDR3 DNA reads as TGTGCCATCAGCTTGACAGGGAATCAGCCCCAGCATTTT.

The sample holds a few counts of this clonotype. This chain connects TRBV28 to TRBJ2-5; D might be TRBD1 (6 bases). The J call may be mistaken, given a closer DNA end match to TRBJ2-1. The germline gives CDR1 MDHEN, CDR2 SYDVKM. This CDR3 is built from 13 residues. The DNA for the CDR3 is TGTGCCAGCCAGGGGATTGGGGACAATGAGCAGTTCTTC. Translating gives CASQGIGDNEQFF.

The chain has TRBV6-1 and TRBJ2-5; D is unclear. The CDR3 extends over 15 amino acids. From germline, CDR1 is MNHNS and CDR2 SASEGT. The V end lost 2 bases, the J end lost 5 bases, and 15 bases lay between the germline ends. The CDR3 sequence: CASSELAAEVETQYF. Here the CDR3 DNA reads TGTGCCAGCAGTGAACTGGCCGCTGAGGTGGAGACCCAGTACTTC.